What follows is one T cell receptor (beta chain) and its context. Its antigen is currently unknown. This entry comes from a study of T cell responses to AZD1222 COVID-19 vaccine. Study findings and constraints: Donor demographics were predominantly white British with a female majority; clonal diversity may be underestimated. Recipients of two AZD1222 doses showed rising Spike-specific TCR breadth and depth. Among those given AZD1222, only five to seven were seropositive at baseline.

Trimming removed 1 base at V and 6 bases at J, with 15 bases between. Germline V CDR1 and CDR2: SEHNR, FQNEAQ (reference sequence). CDR3 length equals 16 residues. The data were produced by immunoSEQ multiplex PCR, yet TCRdb's version contains in-frame clones alone and is incomplete. The table has 150,000 or so clones, 90% seen once. The chain links TRBV7-9 to TRBJ2-2, with D possibly called TRBD1 or TRBD2 (6 bases each). The specimen comprised peripheral blood, sampled on day 0 of AZD1222 vaccination. The receptor was isolated from an adult in good health. CDR3 region: CASSLVGGTSAGELFF. DNA of the CDR3: TGTGCCAGCAGCTTAGTGGGGGGCACGAGTGCCGGGGAGCTGTTTTTT. Using reference TRBV7-9 and TRBJ2-2 for the parts outside the CDR3, the full variable domain is DTGVSQNPRHKITKRGQNVTFRCDPISEHNRLYWYRQTLGQGPEFLTYFQNEAQLEKSRLLSDRFSAERPKGSFSTLEIQRTEQGDSAMYLCASSLVGGTSAGELFFGEGSRLTVL.